This T cell receptor (beta chain) was sequenced during a study of blood T cell repertoires in COVID-19. Libraries were prepared by immunoSEQ multiplex PCR; TCRdb keeps only in-frame clonotypes and omits some of them. Seen here are roughly 150,000 clones, 84% observed once, and the top ten hold around 9.8%. Germline CDR1 MGHRA, CDR2 YSYEKL. V lost 0 bases and J lost 0, with 12 bases in between. CDR3 length: 18 amino acids. The source is a woman aged 50 to 65 with acute or convalescent COVID-19. V usage is TRBV4-1 and J usage is TRBJ1-6; no firm D call. The sequenced sample was peripheral blood. The CDR3 region has the DNA TGCGCCAGCAGCCAAGATAGGGAGTCTAGCTCCTATAATTCACCCCTCCACTTT. Protein: CASSQDRESSSYNSPLHF.